This T cell receptor beta chain was captured in a study of T cells after somatic rescue of genetic block. Generated by immunoSEQ multiplex PCR, the TCRdb table keeps only in-frame clones and is missing some. The sample has tens of thousands of clones, around 90% seen once. This TCR was sampled from a middle-aged man. The sequenced material came from peripheral blood mononuclear cells (PBMCs).

CDR3 bases: TGTGCCAGCAGTTTAGCTACGACAGGGACTACCTACGAGCAGTACTTC. This gives the protein CASSLATTGTTYEQYF. This chain connects TRBV27 to TRBJ2-7; D assignment may be TRBD1 or TRBD2 (7 bases each). Germline CDR1 reads MNHEY; CDR2 reads SMNVEV (reference sequence). The CDR3 extends over 16 amino acids. Trimming took off 2 bases at V and 2 bases at J, with 16 bases between the two ends.